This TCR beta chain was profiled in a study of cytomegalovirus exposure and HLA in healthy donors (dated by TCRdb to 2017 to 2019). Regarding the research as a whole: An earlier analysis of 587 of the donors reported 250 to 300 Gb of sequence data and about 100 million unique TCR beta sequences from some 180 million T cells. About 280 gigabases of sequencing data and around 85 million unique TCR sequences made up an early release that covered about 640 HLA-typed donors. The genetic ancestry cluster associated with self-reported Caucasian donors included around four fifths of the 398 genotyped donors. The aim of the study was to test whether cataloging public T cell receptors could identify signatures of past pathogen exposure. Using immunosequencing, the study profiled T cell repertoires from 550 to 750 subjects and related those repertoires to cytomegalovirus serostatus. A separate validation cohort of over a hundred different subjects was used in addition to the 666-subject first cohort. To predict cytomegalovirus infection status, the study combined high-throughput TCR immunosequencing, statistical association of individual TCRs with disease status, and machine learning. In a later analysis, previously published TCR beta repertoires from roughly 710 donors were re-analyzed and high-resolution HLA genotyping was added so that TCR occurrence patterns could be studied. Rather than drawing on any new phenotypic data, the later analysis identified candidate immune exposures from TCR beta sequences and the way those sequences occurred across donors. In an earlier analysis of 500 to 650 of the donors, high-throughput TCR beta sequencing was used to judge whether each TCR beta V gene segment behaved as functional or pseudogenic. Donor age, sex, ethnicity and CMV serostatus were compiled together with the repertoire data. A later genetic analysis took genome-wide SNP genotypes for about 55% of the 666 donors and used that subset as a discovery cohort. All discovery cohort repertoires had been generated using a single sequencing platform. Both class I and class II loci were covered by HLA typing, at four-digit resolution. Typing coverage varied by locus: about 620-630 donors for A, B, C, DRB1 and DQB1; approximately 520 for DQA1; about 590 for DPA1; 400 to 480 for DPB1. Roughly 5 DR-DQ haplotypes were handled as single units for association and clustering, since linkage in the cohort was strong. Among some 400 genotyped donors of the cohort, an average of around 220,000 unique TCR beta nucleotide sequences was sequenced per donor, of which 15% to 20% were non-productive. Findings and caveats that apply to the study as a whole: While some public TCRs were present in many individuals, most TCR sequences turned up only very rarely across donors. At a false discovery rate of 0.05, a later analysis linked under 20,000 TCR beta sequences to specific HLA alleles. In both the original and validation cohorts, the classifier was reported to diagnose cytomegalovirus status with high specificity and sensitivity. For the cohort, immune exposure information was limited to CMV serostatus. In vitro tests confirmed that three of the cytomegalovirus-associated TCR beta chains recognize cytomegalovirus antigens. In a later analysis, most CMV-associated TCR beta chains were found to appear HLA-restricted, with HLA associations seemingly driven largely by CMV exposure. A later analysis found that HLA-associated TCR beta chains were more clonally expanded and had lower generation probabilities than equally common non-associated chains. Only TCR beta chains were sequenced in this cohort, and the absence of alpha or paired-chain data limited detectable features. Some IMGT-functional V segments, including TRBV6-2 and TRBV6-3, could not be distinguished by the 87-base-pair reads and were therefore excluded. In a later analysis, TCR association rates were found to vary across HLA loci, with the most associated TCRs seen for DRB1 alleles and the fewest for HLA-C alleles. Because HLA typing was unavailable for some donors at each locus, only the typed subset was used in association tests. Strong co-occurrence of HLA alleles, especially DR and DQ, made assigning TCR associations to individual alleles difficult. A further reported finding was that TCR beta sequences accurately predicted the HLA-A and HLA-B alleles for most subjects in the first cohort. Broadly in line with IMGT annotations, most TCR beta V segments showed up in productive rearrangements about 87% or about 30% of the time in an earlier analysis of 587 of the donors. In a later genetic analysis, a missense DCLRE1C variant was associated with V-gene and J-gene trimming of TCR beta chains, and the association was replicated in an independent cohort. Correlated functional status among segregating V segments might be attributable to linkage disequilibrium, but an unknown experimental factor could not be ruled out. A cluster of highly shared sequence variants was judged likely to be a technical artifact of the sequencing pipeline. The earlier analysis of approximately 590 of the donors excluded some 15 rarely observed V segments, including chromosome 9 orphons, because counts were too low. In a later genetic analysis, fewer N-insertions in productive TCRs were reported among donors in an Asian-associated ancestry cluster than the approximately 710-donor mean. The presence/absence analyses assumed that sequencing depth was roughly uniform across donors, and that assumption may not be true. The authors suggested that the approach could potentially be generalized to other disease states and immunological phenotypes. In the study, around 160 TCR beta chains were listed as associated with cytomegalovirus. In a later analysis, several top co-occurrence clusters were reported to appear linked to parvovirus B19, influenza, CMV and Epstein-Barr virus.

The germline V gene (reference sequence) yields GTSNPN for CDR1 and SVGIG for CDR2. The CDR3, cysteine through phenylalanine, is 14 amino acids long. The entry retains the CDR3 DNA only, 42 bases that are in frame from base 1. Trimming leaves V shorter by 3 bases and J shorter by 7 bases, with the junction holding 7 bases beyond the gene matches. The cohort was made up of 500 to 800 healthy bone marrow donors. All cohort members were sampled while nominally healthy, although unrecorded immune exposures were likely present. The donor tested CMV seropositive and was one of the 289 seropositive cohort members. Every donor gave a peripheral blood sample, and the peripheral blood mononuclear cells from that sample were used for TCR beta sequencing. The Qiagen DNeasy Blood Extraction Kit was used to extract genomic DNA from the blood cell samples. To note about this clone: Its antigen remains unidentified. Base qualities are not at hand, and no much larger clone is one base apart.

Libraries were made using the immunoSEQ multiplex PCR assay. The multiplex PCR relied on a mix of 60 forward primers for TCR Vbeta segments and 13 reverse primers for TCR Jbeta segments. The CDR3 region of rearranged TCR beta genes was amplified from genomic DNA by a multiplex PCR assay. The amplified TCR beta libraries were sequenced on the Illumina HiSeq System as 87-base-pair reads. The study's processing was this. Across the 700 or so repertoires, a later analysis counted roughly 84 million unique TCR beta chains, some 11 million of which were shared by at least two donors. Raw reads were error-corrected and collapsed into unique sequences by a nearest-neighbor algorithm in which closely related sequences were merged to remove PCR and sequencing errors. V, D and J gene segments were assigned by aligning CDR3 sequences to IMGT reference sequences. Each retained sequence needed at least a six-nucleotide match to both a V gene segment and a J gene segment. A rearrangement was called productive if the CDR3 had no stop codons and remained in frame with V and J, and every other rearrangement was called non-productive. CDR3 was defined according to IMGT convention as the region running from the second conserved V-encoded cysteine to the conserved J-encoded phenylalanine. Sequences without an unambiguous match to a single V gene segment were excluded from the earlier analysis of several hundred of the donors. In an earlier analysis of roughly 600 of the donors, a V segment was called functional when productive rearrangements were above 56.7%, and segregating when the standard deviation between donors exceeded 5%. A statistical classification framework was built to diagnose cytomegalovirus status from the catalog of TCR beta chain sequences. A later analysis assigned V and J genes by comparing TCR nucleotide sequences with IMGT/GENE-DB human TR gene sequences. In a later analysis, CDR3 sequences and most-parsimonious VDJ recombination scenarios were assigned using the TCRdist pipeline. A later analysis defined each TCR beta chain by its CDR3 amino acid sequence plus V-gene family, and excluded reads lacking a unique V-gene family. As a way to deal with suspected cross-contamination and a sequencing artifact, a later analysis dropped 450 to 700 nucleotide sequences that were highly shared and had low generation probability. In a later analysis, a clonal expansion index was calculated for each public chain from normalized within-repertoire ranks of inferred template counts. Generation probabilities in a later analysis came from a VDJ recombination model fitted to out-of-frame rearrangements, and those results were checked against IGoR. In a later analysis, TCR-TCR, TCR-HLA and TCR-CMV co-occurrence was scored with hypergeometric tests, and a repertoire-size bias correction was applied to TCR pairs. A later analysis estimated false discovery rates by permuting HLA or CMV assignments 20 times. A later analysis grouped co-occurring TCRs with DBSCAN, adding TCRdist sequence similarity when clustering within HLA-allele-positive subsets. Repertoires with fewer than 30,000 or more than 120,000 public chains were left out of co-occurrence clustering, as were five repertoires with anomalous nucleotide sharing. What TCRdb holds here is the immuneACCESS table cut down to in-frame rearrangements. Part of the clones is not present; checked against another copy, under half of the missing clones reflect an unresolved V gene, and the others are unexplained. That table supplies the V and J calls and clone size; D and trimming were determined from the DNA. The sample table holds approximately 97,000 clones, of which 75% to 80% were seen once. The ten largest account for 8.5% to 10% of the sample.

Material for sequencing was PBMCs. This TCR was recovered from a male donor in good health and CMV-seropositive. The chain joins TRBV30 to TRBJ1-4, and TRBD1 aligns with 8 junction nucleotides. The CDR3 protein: CAWSAGTGREKLFF. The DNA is TGTGCCTGGAGCGCCGGGACAGGTCGTGAAAAACTGTTTTTT.